This T cell receptor (beta chain) came from a study of blood T cell repertoires in COVID-19. The overall study: Samples taken during acute and convalescent COVID-19 were collected in the United States, Italy and Spain. Nucleic acid was either cDNA or gDNA, and it came from T cells, B-cell-depleted T cells, or PBMCs.

Study processing details: Estimation of nucleated cell counts was performed using reference gene primer amplification. TCRdb's table, derived via immunoSEQ multiplex PCR, lists solely in-frame clones and lacks some. V, J and clone size reflect that table, while D and trimming were determined from the DNA. Among 140,000 or so clones listed, over 80% were seen once. Input material: peripheral blood. This clonotype was sampled from a woman older than 75 with acute or convalescent COVID-19.

Here the CDR3 DNA reads TGTGCCAGCAGCCAAGATTTGACAGCCTCCTATAATTCACCCCTCCACTTT. Amino acids: CASSQDLTASYNSPLHF. V and J are TRBV3-1 (or the pseudogene TRBV3-2) and TRBJ1-6, with a weak D call TRBD1 (5 bases). Germline CDR1 LGHDT, CDR2 YNNKEL (reference sequence). The CDR3 loop spans 17 amino acids. V lost 0 bases and J lost 0, with 9 bases in between.